This T cell receptor beta chain comes out of a study of Graves' ophthalmopathy and Graves' hyperthyroidism. Amplification of TCR beta CDR3 regions used RNA transcripts. RT-PCR was first run with HTBI primers, then multiplex PCR in a second round. TCRdb used MiXCR to reprocess the multiplex PCR reads, holding one entry per CDR3 protein. The sample holds some 390,000 distinct CDR3 sequences, around 18% seen once. This clonotype showed up many times. Donors with ophthalmopathy: moderate-to-severe activity, CAS ≥3, NOSPECS ≥4, duration under 3 months. Establishment of the diagnosis relied upon clinical symptoms, serum thyroxine, TRAb, thyroid ultrasound and orbital computed tomography. CDR1 and CDR2 (germline): MNHEY, SMNVEV (reference sequence). This CDR3 spans 14 amino acids. Trimming shortened V by 6 bases and J by 1 base, and 12 bases separated the two germline ends.

The receptor's source is a woman younger than 35 with Graves' ophthalmopathy. The V call is TRBV27, the J call TRBJ1-1; D may be TRBD1 (6 bases). The sequencing input was peripheral blood. The CDR3 DNA follows: TGTGCCAGCAGCCGCGGAGGGGGGAACACTGAAGCTTTCTTT. Protein sequence: CASSRGGGNTEAFF.